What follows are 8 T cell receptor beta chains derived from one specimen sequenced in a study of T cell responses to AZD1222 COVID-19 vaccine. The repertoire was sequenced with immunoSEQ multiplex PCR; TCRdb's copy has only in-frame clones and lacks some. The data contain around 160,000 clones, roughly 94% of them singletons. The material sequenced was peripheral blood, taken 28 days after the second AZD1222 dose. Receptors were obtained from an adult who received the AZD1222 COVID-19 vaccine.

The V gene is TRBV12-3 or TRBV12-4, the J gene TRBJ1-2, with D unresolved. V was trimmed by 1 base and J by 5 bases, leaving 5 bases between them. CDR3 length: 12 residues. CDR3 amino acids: CASSLGSYGYTF. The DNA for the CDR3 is TGTGCCAGCAGTTTAGGATCTTATGGCTACACCTTC.

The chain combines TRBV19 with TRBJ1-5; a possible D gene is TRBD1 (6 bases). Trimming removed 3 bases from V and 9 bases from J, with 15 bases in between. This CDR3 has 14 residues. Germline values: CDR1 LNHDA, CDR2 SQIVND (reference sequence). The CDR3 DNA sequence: TGTGCCAGTAGTATCGTGGACAGCTCTGGGCCCCAGCATTTT. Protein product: CASSIVDSSGPQHF.

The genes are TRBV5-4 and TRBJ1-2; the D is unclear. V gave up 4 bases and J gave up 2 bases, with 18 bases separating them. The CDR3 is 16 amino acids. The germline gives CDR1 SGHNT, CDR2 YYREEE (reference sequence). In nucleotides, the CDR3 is TGTGCCAGCAGCCCACTCACCGGAGGCCTAAACTATGGCTACACCTTC. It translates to CASSPLTGGLNYGYTF. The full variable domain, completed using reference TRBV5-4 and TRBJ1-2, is ETGVTQSPTHLIKTRGQQVTLRCSSQSGHNTVSWYQQALGQGPQFIFQYYREEENGRGNFPPRFSGLQFPNYSSELNVNALELDDSALYLCASSPLTGGLNYGYTFGSGTRLTVV.

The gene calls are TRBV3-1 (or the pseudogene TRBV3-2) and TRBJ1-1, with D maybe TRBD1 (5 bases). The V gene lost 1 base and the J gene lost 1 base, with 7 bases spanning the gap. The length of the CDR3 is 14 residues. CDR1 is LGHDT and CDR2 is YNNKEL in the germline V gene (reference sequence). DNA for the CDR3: TGTGCCAGCAGCCAAGTGGGACGGAACACTGAAGCTTTCTTT. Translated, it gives CASSQVGRNTEAFF.

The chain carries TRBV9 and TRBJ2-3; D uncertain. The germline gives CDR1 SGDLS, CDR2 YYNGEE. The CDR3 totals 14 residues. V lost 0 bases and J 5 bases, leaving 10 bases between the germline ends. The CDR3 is CASSVDALGDTQYF. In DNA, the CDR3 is TGTGCCAGCAGCGTAGACGCCCTTGGAGATACGCAGTATTTT. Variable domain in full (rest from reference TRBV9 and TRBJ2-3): DSGVTQTPKHLITATGQRVTLRCSPRSGDLSVYWYQQSLDQGLQFLIQYYNGEERAKGNILERFSAQQFPDLHSELNLSSLELGDSALYFCASSVDALGDTQYFGPGTRLTVL.

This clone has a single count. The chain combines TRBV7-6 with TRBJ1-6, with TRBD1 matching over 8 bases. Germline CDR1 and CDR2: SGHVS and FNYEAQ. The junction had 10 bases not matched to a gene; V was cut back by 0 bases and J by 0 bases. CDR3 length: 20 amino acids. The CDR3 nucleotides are TGTGCCAGCAGCTTAGCCCCCTTCCGACAGGGGAGCTCCTATAATTCACCCCTCCACTTT. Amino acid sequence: CASSLAPFRQGSSYNSPLHF. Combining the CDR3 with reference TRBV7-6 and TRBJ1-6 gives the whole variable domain GAGVSQSPRYKVTKRGQDVALRCDPISGHVSLYWYRQALGQGPEFLTYFNYEAQQDKSGLPNDRFSAERPEGSISTLTIQRTEQRDSAMYRCASSLAPFRQGSSYNSPLHFGNGTRLTVT.

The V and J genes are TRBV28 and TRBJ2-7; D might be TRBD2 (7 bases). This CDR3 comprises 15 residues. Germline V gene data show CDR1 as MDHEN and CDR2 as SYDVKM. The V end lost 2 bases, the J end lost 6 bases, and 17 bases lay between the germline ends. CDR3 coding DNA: TGTGCCAGCAGTTTAACCCCCACAGGGAGGGGCGAGCAGTACTTC. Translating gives CASSLTPTGRGEQYF.

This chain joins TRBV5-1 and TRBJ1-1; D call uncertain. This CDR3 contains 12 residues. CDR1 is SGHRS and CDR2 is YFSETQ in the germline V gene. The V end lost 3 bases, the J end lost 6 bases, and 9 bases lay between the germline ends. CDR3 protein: CASSYNGAEAFF. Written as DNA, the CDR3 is TGCGCCAGCAGCTACAACGGCGCTGAAGCTTTCTTT.